These 28 T cell receptor beta chains share one sample of origin, sequenced in a study of T cell responses to AZD1222 COVID-19 vaccine. The data were produced by immunoSEQ multiplex PCR, yet TCRdb's version contains in-frame clones alone and is incomplete. The data contain approximately 150,000 clones, approximately 85% of them seen just once; the ten biggest clones take up about 5%. Sequenced material: peripheral blood, taken 28 days after the second dose of the MenACWY control vaccine. The receptors shown here come from an adult who received the MenACWY meningococcal vaccine as a control.

This chain joins TRBV5-6 and TRBJ1-1, with D possibly matching TRBD1 (6 bases). Germline CDR1 reads SGHDT; CDR2 reads YYEEEE. V lost 3 bases and J lost 6, with 15 bases in between. The CDR3 contains 14 residues. This CDR3 reads CASSSGTSNAEAFF. In DNA, the CDR3 is TGTGCCAGCAGCTCCGGGACATCAAACGCTGAAGCTTTCTTT.

This chain uses TRBV7-6 with TRBJ1-1; D is unresolved. The CDR3 contains 16 residues. V lost 1 base and J lost 5, with 17 bases in between. Looked up from germline, CDR1 is SGHVS and CDR2 is FNYEAQ. The CDR3 region has the DNA TGTGCCAGCAGCTTAGGGGGTTCCGATCCGAGGACTGAAGCTTTCTTT. This gives the protein CASSLGGSDPRTEAFF.

V and J are TRBV29-1 and TRBJ2-5, with 9 bases that match TRBD1. Germline V lookup: CDR1 SQVTM, CDR2 ANQGSEA. With V trimmed by 7 bases and J by 3 bases, 3 bases remained unmatched. CDR3 length: 12 amino acids. For the CDR3, the DNA is TGCAGCGGAAGGACAGGGGAAGAGACCCAGTACTTC. Its translation: CSGRTGEETQYF.

CDR3 coding DNA: TGTGCCACCCGATGGACAGGGGGTAGCGATGAGCAGTTCTTC. Translation gives CATRWTGGSDEQFF. The V and J genes are TRBV19 and TRBJ2-1, with 10 bases fitting TRBD1. The germline gives CDR1 LNHDA, CDR2 SQIVND (reference sequence). The CDR3 is 14 amino acids. J gave up 8 bases and V 10 bases, and 11 bases lay outside the gene matches.

The rearrangement links TRBV27 to TRBJ1-5; 9 bases match TRBD1. The CDR3 contains 15 residues. Germline trimming cut 5 bases from V and 4 bases from J; bases unmatched to any gene: 6. CDR1 and CDR2 from the germline V gene are MNHEY and SMNVEV (reference sequence). The CDR3 DNA sequence: TGTGCCAGCAGTCCACGGACAGGGGCGAATCAGCCCCAGCATTTT. Amino acids: CASSPRTGANQPQHF.

The genes are TRBV2 and TRBJ1-2; a possible D gene is TRBD1 (5 bases). The CDR3 spans 14 residues. Germline V gene lookup returns CDR1 SNHLY and CDR2 FYNNEI. Trimming left V 3 bases short and J 7 bases short, with 15 bases between. The CDR3 nucleotides read TGTGCCAGCAGTGAGTGGAACGGGGCAGTTGGCTACACCTTC. It is translated as CASSEWNGAVGYTF.

The chain links TRBV13 to TRBJ1-3; D is undetermined. CDR3 length: 15 amino acids. Trimming pared 5 bases from V and 8 bases from J, leaving 19 bases between. Germline V gene sequence: CDR1 PRHDT, CDR2 FYEKMQ (reference sequence). The CDR3 loop is CASSETGPGRDTIYF. In nucleotides, the CDR3 is TGTGCCAGCAGCGAAACCGGGCCAGGTCGGGACACCATATATTTT.

This chain joins TRBV9 and TRBJ2-2; 13 nucleotides align to TRBD2. Looked up from germline, CDR1 is SGDLS and CDR2 is YYNGEE. This CDR3 has 17 residues. After removal of 5 bases from V and 1 base from J, the junction contained 5 bases not matched to a gene. CDR3 sequence reads: CASSLTSGGVNTGELFF. The DNA for the CDR3 is TGTGCCAGCAGTCTTACTAGCGGGGGGGTGAACACCGGGGAGCTGTTTTTT. Looking up the rest from reference TRBV9 and TRBJ2-2 gives the full variable domain: DSGVTQTPKHLITATGQRVTLRCSPRSGDLSVYWYQQSLDQGLQFLIQYYNGEERAKGNILERFSAQQFPDLHSELNLSSLELGDSALYFCASSLTSGGVNTGELFFGEGSRLTVL.

The chain joins TRBV6-5 to TRBJ2-7, with 8 bases that match TRBD1. The J segment lost 0 bases and the V segment lost 0 bases, leaving 1 base of the junction unmatched. The CDR3 is 15 residues long. Germline CDR1 and CDR2: MNHEY and SVGAGI. The CDR3 sequence is CASSYSGQVSYEQYF. CDR3 nucleotide sequence: TGTGCCAGCAGTTACTCGGGACAGGTCTCCTACGAGCAGTACTTC.

V is TRBV5-1 and J is TRBJ1-4, with a tentative D call TRBD1 (6 bases). The germline CDR1 and CDR2 sequences are SGHRS and YFSETQ. The V gene lost 0 bases and the J gene lost 8 bases, with 8 bases spanning the gap. This CDR3 region has 13 residues. The CDR3 bases are TGCGCCAGCAGCTTGGGGACAGCCGAAAAACTGTTTTTT. Its translation is CASSLGTAEKLFF. The full variable domain, in which reference TRBV5-1 and TRBJ1-4 provide the parts outside the CDR3, is KAGVTQTPRYLIKTRGQQVTLSCSPISGHRSVSWYQQTPGQGLQFLFEYFSETQRNKGNFPGRFSGRQFSNSRSEMNVSTLELGDSALYLCASSLGTAEKLFFGSGTQLSVL.

The rearrangement uses TRBV30 and TRBJ2-1; TRBD2 matches at 9 bases. In germline, CDR1 is GTSNPN, CDR2 SVGIG (reference sequence). This CDR3 is 13 amino acids long. The trim removed 7 bases at V and 5 bases at J, leaving 6 bases unmatched. DNA for the CDR3: TGTGCCTCCCAACCTAGCGGGGACAATGAGCAGTTCTTC. Residues: CASQPSGDNEQFF.

This chain connects TRBV9 to TRBJ1-2, with TRBD1 matching over 8 bases. With V trimmed by 7 bases and J by 2 bases, 16 bases remained unmatched. The germline CDR1 and CDR2 sequences are SGDLS and YYNGEE. CDR3 length: 17 residues. CDR3 region: CASSQGAGRPGNYGYTF. CDR3 sequence (DNA): TGTGCCAGCTCCCAGGGGGCAGGGCGCCCCGGAAACTATGGCTACACCTTC.

V and J are TRBV3-1 (or the pseudogene TRBV3-2) and TRBJ2-3; D gene unclear. The CDR3 consists of 12 residues. Germline-derived CDR1 and CDR2 are LGHDT and YNNKEL (reference sequence). V gave up 4 bases and J gave up 4 bases, with 6 bases separating them. The CDR3 DNA is TGTGCCAGCAGCCCGACACCAGATACGCAGTATTTT. Translation: CASSPTPDTQYF.

The chain combines TRBV4-3 with TRBJ2-3; D gene ambiguous. In germline, CDR1 is LGHNA, CDR2 YSLEER. Trimming stripped 0 bases from V and 5 bases from J, with 3 bases between. CDR3 length equals 12 residues. As DNA, the CDR3 is TGCGCCAGCAGCCAAGAAAAAGATACGCAGTATTTT. It translates to CASSQEKDTQYF.

The chain recombines TRBV10-3 with TRBJ1-6, with D unclear. The CDR3 spans 12 residues. Germline V gene lookup returns CDR1 ENHRY and CDR2 SYGVKD. Deletions cut 6 bases from V and 7 bases from J, with 7 bases between. CDR3 sequence reads: CAISQQNSPLHF. For the CDR3, the DNA is TGTGCCATCAGCCAACAAAATTCACCCCTCCACTTT.

The rearrangement links TRBV24-1 to TRBJ1-2, with no clear D. This CDR3 is built from 12 residues. Looked up from germline, CDR1 is KGHDR and CDR2 is SFDVKD. The V gene lost 9 bases and the J gene lost 6 bases, with 13 bases spanning the gap. CDR3 coding DNA: TGTGCCACCTTCGGGAGGAATAATGGCTACACCTTC. Translation: CATFGRNNGYTF.

This chain connects TRBV14 to TRBJ2-5; D may correspond to TRBD1 or TRBD2 (6 bases each). Germline-derived CDR1 and CDR2 are SGHDN and FVKESK. This CDR3 contains 16 residues. V was cut by 4 bases and J by 4 bases, with 19 bases left in between. The CDR3 here is CASSPWDSRGVETQYF. The CDR3, as DNA: TGTGCCAGCAGCCCGTGGGACTCGAGGGGGGTAGAGACCCAGTACTTC.

This clone was found a few times. CDR3 sequence (DNA): TGTGCCAGCAGCTTAGTTTCCGCTAACTATGGCTACACCTTC. Protein sequence: CASSLVSANYGYTF. The chain carries TRBV13 and TRBJ1-2, with D hard to call. This CDR3 has 14 residues. CDR1 PRHDT and CDR2 FYEKMQ come from the germline V gene (reference sequence). Trimming took 1 base from V and 0 from J, leaving 6 bases between them.

This clone has only one observation. The gene calls are TRBV5-4 and TRBJ1-2, with no clear D. The germline V gene encodes CDR1 SGHNT and CDR2 YYREEE (reference sequence). CDR3 size: 15 residues. Trimming left V 0 bases short and J 8 bases short, with 17 bases between. CDR3: CASSLAQIRERGYTF. The CDR3 nucleotides read TGTGCCAGCAGCTTGGCCCAAATAAGGGAGCGAGGCTACACCTTC.

This clone has a handful of counts. The gene calls are TRBV7-2 and TRBJ2-7; no clear D gene. CDR1 and CDR2 from the germline V gene are SGHTA and FQGNSA. CDR3 size: 13 residues. Trimming left V 1 base short and J 6 bases short, with 10 bases between. The CDR3 reads CASSLGFPGEQYF. As DNA, the CDR3 is TGTGCCAGCAGCTTAGGTTTTCCTGGCGAGCAGTACTTC.

J is TRBJ2-7 and V is TRBV11-1; 9 bases agree with TRBD2. Looked up from germline, CDR1 is SGHAT and CDR2 is FQDESV (reference sequence). Trimming cost V 1 base and J 2 bases; bases outside gene matches: 3. The CDR3 has 15 amino acids. CDR3 protein: CASSLGLAAAYEQYF. CDR3 nucleotides: TGTGCCAGCAGCTTAGGACTAGCGGCTGCCTACGAGCAGTACTTC.

J is TRBJ1-1 and V is TRBV5-6; a weak D match, TRBD1 (5 bases). V was clipped by 0 bases and J by 3 bases, with 15 bases between them. Germline-derived CDR1 and CDR2 are SGHDT and YYEEEE. This CDR3 contains 16 residues. CDR3 protein: CASSLDRTRFDTEAFF. CDR3 bases: TGTGCCAGCAGCTTGGACAGGACTAGGTTCGACACTGAAGCTTTCTTT.

The sample holds one count of this clone. The CDR3 spells CASSHLRGGDGYTF. The DNA of the CDR3 is TGTGCCAGCAGCCATCTTAGGGGAGGAGATGGCTACACCTTC. The V call is TRBV3-1 (or the pseudogene TRBV3-2), the J call TRBJ1-2; D may be TRBD1 (5 bases). Trimming pared 3 bases from V and 6 bases from J, leaving 14 bases between. The CDR3 is 14 residues long. Germline CDR1 LGHDT, CDR2 YNNKEL (reference sequence).

In this sample, this clone turned up a few times. This chain connects TRBV19 to TRBJ2-7; D may be TRBD2 (6 bases). CDR1 is LNHDA, CDR2 SQIVND, per germline (reference sequence). V lost 7 bases and J 5 bases, leaving 12 bases between the germline ends. The CDR3 consists of 12 residues. Here the CDR3 DNA reads TGTGCCAGTAAGAACGGGAGTCACGAGCAGTACTTC. This codes for CASKNGSHEQYF.

This clone was detected once. The chain joins TRBV27 to TRBJ2-3; no definite D call. In germline, CDR1 is MNHEY, CDR2 SMNVEV (reference sequence). Trimming took 3 bases from V and 4 from J, leaving 14 bases between them. The CDR3 sequence is 15 residues long. CDR3 protein: CASSFTRGRADTQYF. The CDR3 DNA reads as TGTGCCAGCAGTTTCACCCGAGGAAGAGCAGATACGCAGTATTTT.

This clone was recorded a few times. J is TRBJ1-1 and V is TRBV20-1; weak D call: TRBD1 (6 bases). The CDR3 loop spans 14 amino acids. The V end lost 3 bases, the J end lost 10 bases, and 21 bases lay between the germline ends. Germline CDR1 reads DFQATT; CDR2 reads SNEGSKA (reference sequence). This CDR3 reads CSASNGGLIPGAFF. The CDR3 DNA reads as TGCAGTGCTAGTAACGGGGGCCTAATCCCTGGAGCTTTCTTT.

This rearrangement joins TRBV6-2 or TRBV6-3 to TRBJ1-1, with TRBD1 matching 8 bases. The V segment lost 2 bases and the J segment 5 bases; nucleotides outside the gene matches: 13. The CDR3 runs to 17 residues. Germline V CDR1 and CDR2: MNHEY, SVGEGT. The CDR3 DNA sequence: TGTGCCAGCAGTTACCCCCAATGGACAGGGAGGAGGACTGAAGCTTTCTTT. It specifies CASSYPQWTGRRTEAFF.

The CDR3 sequence is CASREQGGSNQPQHF. Written as DNA, the CDR3 is TGTGCCAGCAGGGAGCAGGGGGGAAGCAATCAGCCCCAGCATTTT. This chain connects TRBV6-4 to TRBJ1-5, with 7 nucleotides matching TRBD1. The CDR3 consists of 15 residues. The junction had 6 bases not matched to a gene; V was cut back by 6 bases and J by 1 base. Germline assignment: CDR1 MRHNA and CDR2 SNTAGT.